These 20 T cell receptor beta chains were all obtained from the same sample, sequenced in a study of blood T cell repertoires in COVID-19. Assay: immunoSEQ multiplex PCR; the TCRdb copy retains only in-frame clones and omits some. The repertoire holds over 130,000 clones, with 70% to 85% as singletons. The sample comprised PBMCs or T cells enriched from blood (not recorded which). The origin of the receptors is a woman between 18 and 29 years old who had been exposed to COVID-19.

The chain's CDR3 is CASSRTGRSYEQYF. As DNA, the CDR3 is TGTGCCAGCAGCCGGACAGGGAGGTCCTACGAGCAGTACTTC. The chain joins TRBV28 to TRBJ2-7; 8 nucleotides line up with TRBD1. The CDR3 runs 14 residues. The junction had 5 bases not matched to a gene; V was cut back by 6 bases and J by 1 base. Per the germline V gene, CDR1 is MDHEN and CDR2 is SYDVKM. Variable domain in full (rest from reference TRBV28 and TRBJ2-7): DVKVTQSSRYLVKRTGEKVFLECVQDMDHENMFWYRQDPGLGLRLIYFSYDVKMKEKGDIPEGYSVSREKKERFSLILESASTNQTSMYLCASSRTGRSYEQYFGPGTRLTVT.

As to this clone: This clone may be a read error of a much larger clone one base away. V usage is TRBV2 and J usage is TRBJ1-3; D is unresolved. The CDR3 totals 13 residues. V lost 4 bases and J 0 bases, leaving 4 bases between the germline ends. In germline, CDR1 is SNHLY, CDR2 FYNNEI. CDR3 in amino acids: CASSANSGNTIYF. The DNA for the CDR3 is TGTGCCAGCAGTGCAAACTCTGGAAACACCATATATTTT. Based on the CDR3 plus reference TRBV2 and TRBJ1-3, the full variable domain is EPEVTQTPSHQVTQMGQEVILRCVPISNHLYFYWYRQILGQKVEFLVSFYNNEISEKSEIFDDQFSVERPDGSNFTLKIRSTKLEDSAMYFCASSANSGNTIYFGEGSWLTVV.

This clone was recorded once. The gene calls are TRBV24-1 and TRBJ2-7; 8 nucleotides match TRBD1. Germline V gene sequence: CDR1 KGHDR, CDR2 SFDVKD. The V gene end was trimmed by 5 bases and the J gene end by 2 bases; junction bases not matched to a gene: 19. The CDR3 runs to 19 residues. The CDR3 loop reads CATSGLKTGVGDGPYEQYF. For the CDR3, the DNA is TGTGCCACCAGTGGATTGAAGACAGGGGTAGGGGATGGCCCCTACGAGCAGTACTTC.

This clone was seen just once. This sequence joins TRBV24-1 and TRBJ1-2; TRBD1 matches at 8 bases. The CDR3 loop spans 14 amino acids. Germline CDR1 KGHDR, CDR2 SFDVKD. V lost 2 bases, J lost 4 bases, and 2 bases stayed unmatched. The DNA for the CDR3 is TGTGCCACCAGTGATTGGACAGGGTCCTATGGCTACACCTTC. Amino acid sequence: CATSDWTGSYGYTF.

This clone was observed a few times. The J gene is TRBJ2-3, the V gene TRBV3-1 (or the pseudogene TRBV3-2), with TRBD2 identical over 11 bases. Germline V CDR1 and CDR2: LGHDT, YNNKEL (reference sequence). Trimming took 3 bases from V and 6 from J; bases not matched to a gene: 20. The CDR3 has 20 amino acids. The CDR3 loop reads CASSHSGSGRAGGRYDTQYF. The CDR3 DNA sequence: TGTGCCAGCAGCCACTCGGGTAGCGGGAGGGCCGGGGGACGATACGATACGCAGTATTTT.

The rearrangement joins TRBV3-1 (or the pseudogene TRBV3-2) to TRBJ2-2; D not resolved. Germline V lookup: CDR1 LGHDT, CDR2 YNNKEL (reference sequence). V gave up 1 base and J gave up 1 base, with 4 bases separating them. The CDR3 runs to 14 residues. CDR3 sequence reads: CASSQGGNTGELFF. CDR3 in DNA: TGTGCCAGCAGCCAAGGAGGGAACACCGGGGAGCTGTTTTTT.

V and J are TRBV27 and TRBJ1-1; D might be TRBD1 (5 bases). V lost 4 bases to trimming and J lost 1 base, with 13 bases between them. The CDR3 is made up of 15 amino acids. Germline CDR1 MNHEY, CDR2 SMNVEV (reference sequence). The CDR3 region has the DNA TGTGCCAGCAGTTCGAAAGGGGCGACGAACACTGAAGCTTTCTTT. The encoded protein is CASSSKGATNTEAFF.

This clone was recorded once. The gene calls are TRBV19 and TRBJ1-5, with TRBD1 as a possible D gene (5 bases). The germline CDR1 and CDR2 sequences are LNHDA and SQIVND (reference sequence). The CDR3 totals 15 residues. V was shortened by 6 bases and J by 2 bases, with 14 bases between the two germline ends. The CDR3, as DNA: TGTGCCAGTAGCCCAGACGGGGGAGGCAATCAGCCCCAGCATTTT. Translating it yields CASSPDGGGNQPQHF.

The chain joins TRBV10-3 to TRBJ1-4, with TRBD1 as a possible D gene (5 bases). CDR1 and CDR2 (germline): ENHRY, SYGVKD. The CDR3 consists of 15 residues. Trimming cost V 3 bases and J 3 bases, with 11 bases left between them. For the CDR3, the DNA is TGTGCCATCAGTGAATCCAGGGCACCTAATGAAAAACTGTTTTTT. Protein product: CAISESRAPNEKLFF.

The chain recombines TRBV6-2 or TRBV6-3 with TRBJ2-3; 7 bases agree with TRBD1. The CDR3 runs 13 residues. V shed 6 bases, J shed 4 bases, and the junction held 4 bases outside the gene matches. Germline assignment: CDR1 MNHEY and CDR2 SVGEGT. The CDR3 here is CASSPGTADTQYF. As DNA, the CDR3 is TGTGCCAGCAGCCCTGGGACAGCAGATACGCAGTATTTT.

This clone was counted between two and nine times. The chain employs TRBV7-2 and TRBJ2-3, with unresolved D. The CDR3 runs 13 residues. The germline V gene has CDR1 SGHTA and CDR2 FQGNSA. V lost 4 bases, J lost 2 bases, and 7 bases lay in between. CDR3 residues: CASSSSYTDTQYF. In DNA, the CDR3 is TGTGCCAGCAGCTCGAGTTACACAGATACGCAGTATTTT. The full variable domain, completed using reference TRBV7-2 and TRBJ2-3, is GAGVSQSPSNKVTEKGKDVELRCDPISGHTALYWYRQSLGQGLEFLIYFQGNSAPDKSGLPSDRFSAERTGGSVSTLTIQRTQQEDSAVYLCASSSSYTDTQYFGPGTRLTVL.

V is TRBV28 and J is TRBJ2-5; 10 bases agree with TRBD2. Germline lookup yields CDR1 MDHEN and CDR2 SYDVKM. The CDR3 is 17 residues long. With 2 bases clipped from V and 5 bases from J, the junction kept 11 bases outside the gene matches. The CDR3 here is CASSLPPGSGRRETQYF. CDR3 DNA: TGTGCCAGCAGTTTACCCCCAGGTAGCGGGAGGAGGGAGACCCAGTACTTC.

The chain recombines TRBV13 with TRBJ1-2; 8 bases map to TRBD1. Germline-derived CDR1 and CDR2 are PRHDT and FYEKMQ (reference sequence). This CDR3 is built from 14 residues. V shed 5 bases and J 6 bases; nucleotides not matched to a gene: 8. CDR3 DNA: TGTGCCAGCAGCCCGACAGGGGACTTCGATGGCTACACCTTC. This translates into CASSPTGDFDGYTF.

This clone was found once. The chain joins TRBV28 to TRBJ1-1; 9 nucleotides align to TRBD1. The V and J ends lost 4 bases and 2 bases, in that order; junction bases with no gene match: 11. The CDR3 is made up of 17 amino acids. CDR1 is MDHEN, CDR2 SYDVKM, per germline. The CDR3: CASSSTRTGATNTEAFF. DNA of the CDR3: TGTGCCAGCAGTTCCACAAGGACAGGGGCCACCAACACTGAAGCTTTCTTT.

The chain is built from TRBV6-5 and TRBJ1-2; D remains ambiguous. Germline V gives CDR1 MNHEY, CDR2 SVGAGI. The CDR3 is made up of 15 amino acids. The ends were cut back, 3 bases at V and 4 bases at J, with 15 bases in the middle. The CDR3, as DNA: TGTGCCAGCAGTTATTCACGAGGGTGGGGCTATGGCTACACCTTC. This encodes CASSYSRGWGYGYTF.

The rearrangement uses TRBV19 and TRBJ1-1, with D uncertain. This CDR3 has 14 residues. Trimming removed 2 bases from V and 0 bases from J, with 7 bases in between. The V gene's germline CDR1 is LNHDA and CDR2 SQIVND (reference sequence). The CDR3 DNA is TGTGCCAGTAGTATAAGCTCGATGAACACTGAAGCTTTCTTT. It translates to CASSISSMNTEAFF.

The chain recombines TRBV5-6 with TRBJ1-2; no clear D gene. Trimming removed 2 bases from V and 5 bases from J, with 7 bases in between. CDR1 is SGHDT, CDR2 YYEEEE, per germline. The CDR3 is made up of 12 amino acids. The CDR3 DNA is TGTGCCAGCAGCTTAGGAGGGTATGGCTACACCTTC. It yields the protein CASSLGGYGYTF.

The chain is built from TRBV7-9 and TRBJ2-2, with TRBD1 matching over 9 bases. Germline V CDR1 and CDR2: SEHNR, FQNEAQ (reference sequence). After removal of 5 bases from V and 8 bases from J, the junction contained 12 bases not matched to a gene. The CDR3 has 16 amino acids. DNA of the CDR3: TGTGCCAGCAGCGTGACCGGGACAGGGTCTCTTGGGGAGCTGTTTTTT. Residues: CASSVTGTGSLGELFF.

The CDR3 DNA reads as TGTGCCAGCAGTTTTGTGGGACAGGGCAATCAGCCCCAGCATTTT. This gives the protein CASSFVGQGNQPQHF. The chain couples TRBV28 to TRBJ1-5; 8 bases agree with TRBD1. Trimming took 3 bases from V and 2 from J; bases not matched to a gene: 3. Per the germline V gene, CDR1 is MDHEN and CDR2 is SYDVKM. There are 15 residues in the CDR3.

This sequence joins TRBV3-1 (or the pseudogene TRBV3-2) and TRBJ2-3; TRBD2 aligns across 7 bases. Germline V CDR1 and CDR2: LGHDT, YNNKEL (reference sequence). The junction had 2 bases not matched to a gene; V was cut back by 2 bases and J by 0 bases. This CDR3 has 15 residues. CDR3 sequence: CASSQPTSSTDTQYF. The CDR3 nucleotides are TGTGCCAGCAGCCAACCGACTAGCAGCACAGATACGCAGTATTTT.